These 10 T cell receptor beta chains were sequenced from one sample in a study of shared clonotypes between healthy human individuals. Data came from immunoSEQ multiplex PCR; TCRdb stores just in-frame clones and leaves some out. The sample carries about 2 million clones, about 95% recorded once. Selected positively for CCR7 and CD45RO-negative, naive CD8 cells excluded terminally differentiated effector memory CD45RA+ cells. Sequences were obtained from naive CD8+ T cells sorted from blood. Receptor source: a man between 18 and 29 years old in good health.

The V call is TRBV7-2, the J call TRBJ2-3; no clear D. Deletions cut 4 bases from V and 1 base from J, with 15 bases between. The CDR3 length is 16 residues. The germline gives CDR1 SGHTA, CDR2 FQGNSA. CDR3: CASSYRPNWGTDTQYF. The CDR3 nucleotides are TGTGCCAGCAGCTATAGACCAAACTGGGGCACAGATACGCAGTATTTT.

The chain has TRBV27 and TRBJ2-7; 7 bases are shared with TRBD1. This CDR3 has 17 amino acids. V lost 2 bases to trimming and J lost 2 bases; unmatched junction nucleotides: 12. CDR1 MNHEY and CDR2 SMNVEV come from the germline V gene (reference sequence). DNA of the CDR3: TGTGCCAGCAGTTTAGATTTCGGGACAGCGAGCACCTACGAGCAGTACTTC. Translation gives CASSLDFGTASTYEQYF.

This chain joins TRBV7-9 and TRBJ2-7, with 8 nucleotides matching TRBD1. The CDR3 is 14 amino acids. CDR1 and CDR2 (germline): SEHNR, FQNEAQ (reference sequence). J was trimmed by 5 bases and V by 1 base; bases with no gene match: 4. The CDR3 region has the DNA TGTGCCAGCAGCTTAGGGACAGGGTTTGACGAGCAGTACTTC. Translation: CASSLGTGFDEQYF. Looking up the rest from reference TRBV7-9 and TRBJ2-7 gives the full variable domain: DTGVSQNPRHKITKRGQNVTFRCDPISEHNRLYWYRQTLGQGPEFLTYFQNEAQLEKSRLLSDRFSAERPKGSFSTLEIQRTEQGDSAMYLCASSLGTGFDEQYFGPGTRLTVT.

The V gene is TRBV29-1, the J gene TRBJ2-3, with 8 bases that match TRBD1. CDR1 and CDR2 (germline): SQVTM, ANQGSEA. The junction had 11 bases not matched to a gene; V was cut back by 0 bases and J by 6 bases. The length of the CDR3 is 16 residues. The CDR3 region is CSVEDLQGGFTDTQYF. CDR3 nucleotide sequence: TGCAGCGTTGAAGATTTACAGGGGGGCTTCACGGATACGCAGTATTTT.

The chain is built from TRBV7-9 and TRBJ1-1; a possible D gene is TRBD1 (5 bases). From germline, CDR1 is SEHNR and CDR2 FQNEAQ (reference sequence). The CDR3 has 14 residues. Trimming took off 5 bases at V and 5 bases at J, with 15 bases between the two ends. This CDR3 is CASSHGQGVTEAFF. Written as DNA, the CDR3 is TGTGCCAGCAGCCACGGACAAGGGGTGACTGAAGCTTTCTTT.

This clone appeared a single time. V usage is TRBV15 and J usage is TRBJ2-7, with D unresolved. V was cut by 1 base and J by 0 bases, with 7 bases left in between. Germline loops: CDR1 LNHNV, CDR2 YYDKDF (reference sequence). The CDR3 totals 14 residues. CDR3: CATSRGTDSYEQYF. CDR3 sequence (DNA): TGTGCCACCAGCAGAGGAACAGACTCCTACGAGCAGTACTTC.

The V and J genes are TRBV9 and TRBJ1-2; TRBD1 is a possible D gene (6 bases). This CDR3 contains 16 residues. Germline V gene lookup returns CDR1 SGDLS and CDR2 YYNGEE. V was pared by 6 bases and J by 6 bases, with 24 bases between. CDR3 coding DNA: TGTGCCAGCACCCCGTCGGGGGGCCTCTCAGAGGATGGCTACACCTTC. Translation gives CASTPSGGLSEDGYTF.

DNA for the CDR3: TGTGCCAGCAGGGAAGTCAGGGGCACTGAAGCTTTCTTT. It yields the protein CASREVRGTEAFF. The chain carries TRBV6-5 and TRBJ1-1, with a possible D match to TRBD1 (6 bases). Germline loops: CDR1 MNHEY, CDR2 SVGAGI. The CDR3 sequence is 13 residues long. The V end was cut by 6 bases, the J end by 4 bases, with 12 bases between.

The chain recombines TRBV7-9 with TRBJ2-7; no reliable D call. This CDR3 region has 14 residues. Trimming took off 1 base at V and 3 bases at J, with 10 bases between the two ends. Germline lookup yields CDR1 SEHNR and CDR2 FQNEAQ (reference sequence). The CDR3 loop is CASSLVGMGYEQYF. The CDR3 DNA is TGTGCCAGCAGCTTAGTGGGTATGGGCTACGAGCAGTACTTC.

This rearrangement joins TRBV28 to TRBJ2-7, with a tentative D call TRBD1 (6 bases). Germline values: CDR1 MDHEN, CDR2 SYDVKM. V was shortened by 2 bases and J by 2 bases, with 19 bases between the two germline ends. The CDR3 covers 17 residues. This chain's CDR3 is CASSLSQVRTEAYEQYF. Here the CDR3 DNA reads TGTGCCAGCAGTTTAAGCCAAGTGCGGACAGAGGCCTACGAGCAGTACTTC.